The clone carrying this TCR beta chain was found a few times. The record originates from a study of radiotherapy plus CTLA-4 blockade in lung cancer. V was clipped by 0 bases and J by 2 bases, with 5 bases between them. Germline V gene data show CDR1 as SGHTS and CDR2 as YDEGEE. This CDR3 region has 13 residues. The method was immunoSEQ multiplex PCR; TCRdb's version includes in-frame clones alone and lacks a portion of them. The repertoire consists of tens of thousands of clones, with 70% to 80% occurring once and the leading ten covering 8.5% to 9%. Sample: peripheral blood, taken from a patient treated with radiotherapy plus ipilimumab. The TCR comes from a human donor with non-small cell lung cancer who had a complete response to radiotherapy plus ipilimumab. V gene TRBV5-8 combines with J gene TRBJ1-1; D uncertain. CDR3: CASSLEPNTEAFF. CDR3 DNA sequence: TGTGCCAGCAGCTTGGAGCCCAACACTGAAGCTTTCTTT. The complete variable domain, with remaining parts taken from reference TRBV5-8 and TRBJ1-1, reads EAGVTQSPTHLIKTRGQQATLRCSPISGHTSVYWYQQALGLGLQFLLWYDEGEERNRGNFPPRFSGRQFPNYSSELNVNALELEDSALYLCASSLEPNTEAFFGQGTRLTVV.